Reported below is one T cell receptor (beta chain). The antigen it binds to is not known. No much larger clone is present one base from it, and per-base qualities are unavailable. Inclusive of the bounding cysteine and phenylalanine, the CDR3 is 12 residues long. Of all the DNA, just the CDR3 is kept, 36 bases in frame from base 1. The V end loses 5 bases and the J end loses 6 bases, and a stretch of 10 bases separates them. This specimen's time point label, per the study, means: about 28 days (+/-7) after the second vaccine dose. AZD1222 recipients whose second dose came at about 4 weeks and those whose second dose came at about 12 weeks were combined into one group, since spike-specific TCR depth and breadth did not differ between the two schedules. The vaccinee samples were drawn from two UK trials, COV001 and COV002, one of which was a single-blind randomized controlled phase 2/3 trial testing AZD1222 (ChAdOx1 nCoV-19) in healthy adults. Trial participant PBMC samples were collected at day 0 and day 28 after the second dose for TCRbeta chain sequencing.

The CDR3 regions of human TCRbeta chains were analyzed by immunosequencing. In the authors' own workflow: TCRs in the repertoires were matched against a reference library of SARS-CoV-2-specific TCRs that had been generated with the MIRA antigen-specificity platform. Breadth meant the fraction of unique TCRs that were SARS-CoV-2-associated, whereas depth meant the fraction of total T cells that were SARS-CoV-2-associated. Using the MIRA data, each spike-specific TCR was assigned both to the spike region to which the TCR was reactive and to a CD4 or CD8 class. Log10-transformed breadth and depth values were compared by one-way ANOVA with Sidak's multiple comparisons tests. The table was pulled from immuneACCESS by TCRdb, which kept in-frame rearrangements only. Such tables lose some clones; where checked, under half of the loss comes from unresolved V genes, and the rest has no known cause. The V and J calls and clone size were taken over from that table, and D and trimming were inferred from the DNA. In this sample the table shows around 160,000 clones, approximately 94% of which occur a single time. Approximately 4.8% of the sample is taken by the ten largest.

This entry comes from a study of T cell responses to AZD1222 COVID-19 vaccine (dated by TCRdb to about 2021). For the study in its entirety: TCR sequencing covered 230 to 250 trial participants: 200 to 220 given two doses of AZD1222 and some 25 given two doses of MenACWY control vaccine. Trial participants were enrolled by age into subgroups of 18-55, 56-69 and 70-plus years, and 148, 28 and 57 TCR-sequenced participants, respectively, were included in these subgroups. Study-level results and caveats: The 56-69-year group was small, and its depth increase did not reach significance, likely because of low power. Reportedly, almost half of the unique spike-specific TCRs recognized epitopes lying outside the regions that are mutated in the B.1.351 and B.1.1.7 variants. Participants were mostly white British, with more females than males. The authors suggested clonal diversity may have been underestimated. Because no day 14 peak-response samples were available, repertoires were characterized only after the peak T cell response. After two AZD1222 doses, spike-specific TCR breadth and depth were significantly higher than at day 0 and than in MenACWY recipients. CD4 TCRs associated with the vaccine covered the entire spike protein, and the dominant responses were in regions 160-218 and 743-854. Conclusions about previously exposed vaccinees were limited because only six or seven AZD1222 recipients were SARS-CoV-2 seropositive at baseline.

The sequencing used peripheral blood, collected 28 days after the second AZD1222 dose. The receptor comes from an adult who received the AZD1222 COVID-19 vaccine. The chain is assembled from TRBV12-3 or TRBV12-4 and TRBJ1-2, with no confidently assigned D gene. This receptor has the CDR3 CASSHTRDGYTF. Read as DNA, the sequence is TGTGCCAGCAGTCACACCCGGGATGGCTACACCTTC.